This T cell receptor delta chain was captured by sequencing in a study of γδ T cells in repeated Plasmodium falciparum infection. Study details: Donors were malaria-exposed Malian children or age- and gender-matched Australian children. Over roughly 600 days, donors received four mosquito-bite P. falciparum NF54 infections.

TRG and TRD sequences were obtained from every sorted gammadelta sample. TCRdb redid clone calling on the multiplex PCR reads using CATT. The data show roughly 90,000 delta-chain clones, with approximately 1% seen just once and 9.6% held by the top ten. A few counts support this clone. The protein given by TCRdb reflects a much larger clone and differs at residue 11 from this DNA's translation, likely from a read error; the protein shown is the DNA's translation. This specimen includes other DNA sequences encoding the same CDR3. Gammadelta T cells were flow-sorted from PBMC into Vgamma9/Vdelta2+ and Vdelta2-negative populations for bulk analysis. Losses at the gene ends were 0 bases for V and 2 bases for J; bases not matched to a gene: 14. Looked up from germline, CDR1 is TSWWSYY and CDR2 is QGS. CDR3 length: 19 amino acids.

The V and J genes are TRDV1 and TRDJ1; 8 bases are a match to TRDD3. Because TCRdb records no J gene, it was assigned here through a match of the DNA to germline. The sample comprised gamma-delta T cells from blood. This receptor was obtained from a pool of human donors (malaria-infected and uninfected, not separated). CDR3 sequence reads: CALGELPYWGVKRTDKLIF. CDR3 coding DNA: TGTGCTCTTGGGGAACTTCCGTACTGGGGGGTGAAACGTACCGATAAACTCATCTTT.